This TCR beta chain was identified in a study of glioma-infiltrating T cells. TCR alpha and beta CDR3 regions were amplified from RNA using iRepertoire nested multiplex PCR. TCRdb reprocessed the multiplex PCR reads via MiXCR and lists one record per CDR3 protein. The sample includes fewer than 250,000 distinct CDR3 sequences, 32% seen only once; the top ten take around 20%. Study results and limitations: Very few CDR3 sequences were shared between tissue and blood. Tissue-blood divergence was below expectation in non-neoplastic patients, above in gliomas.

This clonotype was seen many times. Its antigen is still unknown. Germline V CDR1 and CDR2: LGHNA, YSLEER. Trimming took 1 base from V and 4 from J, leaving 19 bases between them. The length of the CDR3 is 17 residues. The V call is TRBV4-3, the J call TRBJ1-2; possibly TRBD1 for D (5 bases). The sequence was collected from a human donor with low-grade glioma or glioblastoma, undergoing nonglioma brain surgery, or in good health (not recorded which). The sequencing input was glioma tissue, nonneoplastic brain tissue, or PBMCs (not recorded which). CDR3 coding DNA: TGCGCCAGCAGCCAAGGAGATGGCCAGGGATGGGTCTATGGCTACACCTTC. Residues: CASSQGDGQGWVYGYTF.